What follows describes a single T cell receptor beta chain. Its target is not known. CDR1 is LGHNA and CDR2 is YSLEER in the germline V gene. This CDR3 region has 15 residues. V trimming: 1 base; J trimming: 6 bases; junction bases outside the gene matches: 6. TCRdb's copy holds only in-frame clones and misses some; the assay was immunoSEQ multiplex PCR. In the table there are over 35,000 clones, 80% to 90% of which are singletons. Samples were taken at baseline and on day 1 of cycles 4 and 7. This record belongs to a study of OX40 agonist ivuxolimab in advanced cancers. The wider study: Partial responses were achieved by three patients: one hepatocellular carcinoma, two cutaneous melanoma. General study results and limits: At 0.1 to 3.0 mg/kg and by week 6, CD4+ and CD8+ T cells in the blood had expanded clonally.

This specimen consisted of CD4+ or CD8+ T cells sorted from blood, obtained in a trial of the OX40 agonist ivuxolimab. J is TRBJ2-7 and V is TRBV4-3, with TRBD2 identical over 10 bases. The source is an adult with an advanced solid tumor such as melanoma, head and neck, liver or kidney cancer. The CDR3 sequence is CASSQGTSGVSEQYF. In nucleotides, the CDR3 is TGCGCCAGCAGCCAAGGAACTAGCGGGGTAAGCGAGCAGTACTTC.